This T cell receptor (beta chain) was found in a study of CD8+ T cells in alopecia areata. Notes on the study in general: A great number of expanded lesional clones endured in scalp and blood during tofacitinib.

Regarding treatment: oral pan-JAK inhibitor, 5-10 mg twice daily. As concerns this clone: Its antigen is not known.

This CDR3 is 14 amino acids long. In germline, CDR1 is SGHTA, CDR2 FQGNSA. V lost 5 bases, J lost 4 bases, and 5 bases stayed unmatched. Sequencing used cDNA as its template, made by extracting RNA and reverse transcribing it. Generated by immunoSEQ multiplex PCR, the TCRdb table keeps only in-frame clones and is missing some. The top ten hold approximately 0.5% of the sample, which has 90,000 to 150,000 clones, around 56% seen once. The rearrangement links TRBV7-2 to TRBJ2-4; TRBD1 matches 7 bases. The TCR comes from a human donor with alopecia areata. The material sequenced was CD4+ T cells sorted from blood, taken at week 4, from a patient treated with tofacitinib. CDR3 in amino acids: CASSPGQPKNIQYF. Here the CDR3 DNA reads TGTGCCAGCAGCCCGGGACAGCCGAAAAACATTCAGTACTTC.